The sample holds one count of the clone carrying this TCR beta chain. The antigen is undetermined. The record originates from a study of cytomegalovirus exposure and HLA in healthy donors. The CDR3 totals 14 residues. Unmatched junction bases numbered 7, after V lost 7 bases and J lost 7 bases. Germline V gives CDR1 MNHEY, CDR2 SMNVEV (reference sequence). The PCR contained 60 Vbeta and 13 Jbeta primers. Libraries were prepared by immunoSEQ multiplex PCR; TCRdb keeps only in-frame clonotypes and omits some of them. Of 250,000 to 350,000 clones listed, about nine tenths are singletons. Study outcomes and limitations: The study put around 180 TCR beta chains on its list as cytomegalovirus-associated. The CMV antigen specificity of a few CMV-associated chains was confirmed through in vitro analysis.

This chain uses TRBV27 with TRBJ1-6; TRBD1 matches 7 bases. The receptor was isolated from a man between 40 and 49 years old in good health and CMV-seropositive. The sample consisted of PBMCs. CDR3 sequence (DNA): TGTGCCAGCAATACACAGGGGCCAAATTCACCCCTCCACTTT. Its translation is CASNTQGPNSPLHF.